This TCR beta chain was recovered during a study of beta chain features in type 1 diabetes. Study-level points and caveats: Reduced insertions and increased deletions marked VDJ junctions in type 1 diabetes patients.

Every bit of the isolated RNA underwent reverse transcription, so sequencing read expressed TCRB transcripts. Assay used: immunoSEQ multiplex PCR; TCRdb lists only in-frame clones, some missing. The sample lists under 45,000 clones, 50% occurring once. Of note for this clone: Its specificity is not known.

CD4+ cells of the naive, central memory, regulatory and stem cell-like memory types were sorted via CD45RO/CCR7/CD25/CD127/CD95/CD27. Looked up from germline, CDR1 is SGHTA and CDR2 is FQGNSA. Trimming cost V 5 bases and J 5 bases; bases outside gene matches: 7. The CDR3 is 14 residues long. The chain employs TRBV7-2 and TRBJ2-3; 7 positions agree with TRBD2. Input material: stem cell memory CD4+ T cells from blood. This TCR was sampled from a woman in her 30s in good health. The CDR3: CASSRPLALDTQYF. The CDR3, as DNA: TGTGCCAGCAGCCGGCCACTAGCGTTAGATACGCAGTATTTT.